The rows below give T cell receptor beta chains drawn from one sample of a study of T cell responses to AZD1222 COVID-19 vaccine. Sequenced by immunoSEQ multiplex PCR; TCRdb stores in-frame clones only, minus some. In the table there are about 150,000 clones, around nine tenths of which are singletons. This specimen consisted of peripheral blood, obtained on day 0 of AZD1222 vaccination. These receptor sequences come from an adult in good health. Both conserved end residues are part of each CDR3. The order of the fields is V gene, CDR3 protein.

v_gene: TRBV25-1; CDR3aa: CASGRQGNTEAFF
v_gene: TRBV11-3; CDR3aa: CASSLDDRRAFF
v_gene: TRBV6-2/TRBV6-3; CDR3aa: CASSYSGEGYNEQFF
v_gene: TRBV7-9; CDR3aa: CASSNVGSGSSYNEQFF
v_gene: TRBV27; CDR3aa: CASSLGTDTQYF
v_gene: TRBV27; CDR3aa: CASSLGYEQYF
v_gene: TRBV6-2/TRBV6-3; CDR3aa: CASSFVNQPQHF
v_gene: TRBV15; CDR3aa: CATSRDPGQGSVETQYF
v_gene: TRBV2; CDR3aa: CASRSDRGAAGELFF
v_gene: TRBV21-1; CDR3aa: CASSKALRILYNEQFF
v_gene: TRBV9; CDR3aa: CASSPLAGGYEQYF
v_gene: TRBV2; CDR3aa: CARQGVANTGELFF
v_gene: TRBV29-1; CDR3aa: CSVAGTSDQETQYF
v_gene: TRBV18; CDR3aa: CASSPGQITIGNTIYF
v_gene: TRBV12-3/TRBV12-4; CDR3aa: CASSLLGQAFF
v_gene: TRBV4-3; CDR3aa: CASSQGRAGYNEQFF
v_gene: TRBV5-1; CDR3aa: CASSLGQAMVYEQYF
v_gene: TRBV27; CDR3aa: CASTPGTGAFVYTEAFF
v_gene: TRBV18; CDR3aa: CASSPTGGANSPLHF
v_gene: TRBV7-6; CDR3aa: CASSLAGTVGQPQHF
v_gene: TRBV7-9; CDR3aa: CASSFGDGAGEKLFF
v_gene: TRBV20-1; CDR3aa: CSARVPPLQFF